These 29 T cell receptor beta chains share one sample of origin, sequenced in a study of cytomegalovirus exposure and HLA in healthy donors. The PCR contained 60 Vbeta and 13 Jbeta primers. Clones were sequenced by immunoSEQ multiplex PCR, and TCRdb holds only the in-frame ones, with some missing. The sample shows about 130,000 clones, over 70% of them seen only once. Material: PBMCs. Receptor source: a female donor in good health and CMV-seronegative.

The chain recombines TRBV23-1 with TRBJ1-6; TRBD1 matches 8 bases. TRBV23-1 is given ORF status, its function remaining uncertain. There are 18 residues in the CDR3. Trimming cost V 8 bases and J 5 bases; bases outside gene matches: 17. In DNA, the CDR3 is TGCGCCAGCTCGTCCAGGCAGGGGGCGAGTGTGAATAATTCACCCCTCCACTTT. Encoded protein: CASSSRQGASVNNSPLHF.

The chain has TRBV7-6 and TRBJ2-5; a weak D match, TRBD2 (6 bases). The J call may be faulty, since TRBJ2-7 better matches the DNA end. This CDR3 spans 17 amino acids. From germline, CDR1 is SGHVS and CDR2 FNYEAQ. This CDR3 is CASSPHLVPGVAYEQYF. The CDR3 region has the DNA TGTGCCAGCAGCCCTCATCTGGTCCCGGGAGTCGCCTACGAGCAGTACTTC.

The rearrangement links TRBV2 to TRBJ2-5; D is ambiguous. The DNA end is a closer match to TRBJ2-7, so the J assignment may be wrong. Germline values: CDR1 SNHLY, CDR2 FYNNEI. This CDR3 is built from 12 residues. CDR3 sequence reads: CASRKVDYEQYF. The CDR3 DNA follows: TGTGCCAGCCGTAAGGTCGACTACGAGCAGTACTTC.

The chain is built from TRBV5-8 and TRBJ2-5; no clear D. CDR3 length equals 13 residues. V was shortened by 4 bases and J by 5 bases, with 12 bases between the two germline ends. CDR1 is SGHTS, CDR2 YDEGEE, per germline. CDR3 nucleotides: TGTGCCAGCAGCCCAAACGGGTACGAGACCCAGTACTTC. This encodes CASSPNGYETQYF. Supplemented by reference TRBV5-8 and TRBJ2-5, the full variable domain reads EAGVTQSPTHLIKTRGQQATLRCSPISGHTSVYWYQQALGLGLQFLLWYDEGEERNRGNFPPRFSGRQFPNYSSELNVNALELEDSALYLCASSPNGYETQYFGPGTRLLVL.

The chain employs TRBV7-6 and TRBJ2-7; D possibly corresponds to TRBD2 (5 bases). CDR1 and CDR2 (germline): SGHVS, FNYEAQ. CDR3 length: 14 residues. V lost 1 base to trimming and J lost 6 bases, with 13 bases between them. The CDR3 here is CASSLGAGWGEQYF. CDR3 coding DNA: TGTGCCAGCAGCTTAGGCGCGGGTTGGGGCGAGCAGTACTTC.

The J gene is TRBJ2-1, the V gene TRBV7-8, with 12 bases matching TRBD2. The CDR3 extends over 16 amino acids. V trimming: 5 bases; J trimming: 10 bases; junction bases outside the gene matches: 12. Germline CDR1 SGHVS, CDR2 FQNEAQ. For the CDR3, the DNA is TGTGCCAGCAGCCCCCGGACTAGCGGGACCCTATTGGAGCAGTTCTTC. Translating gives CASSPRTSGTLLEQFF.

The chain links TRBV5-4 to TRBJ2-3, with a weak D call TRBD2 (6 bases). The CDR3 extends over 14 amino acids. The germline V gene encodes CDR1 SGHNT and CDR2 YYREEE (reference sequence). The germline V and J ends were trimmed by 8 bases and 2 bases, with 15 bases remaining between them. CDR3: CASKPPGDTDTQYF. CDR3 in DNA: TGTGCCAGTAAGCCACCGGGGGACACAGATACGCAGTATTTT.

CDR3 protein: CASTKDSANEKLFF. DNA of the CDR3: TGTGCCAGCACCAAGGACAGTGCTAATGAAAAACTGTTTTTT. This rearrangement joins TRBV18 to TRBJ1-4; the D gene is possibly TRBD1 (6 bases). CDR3 length equals 14 residues. V dropped 8 bases and J dropped 3 bases, with 13 bases sitting between them. The germline gives CDR1 KGHSH, CDR2 LQKENI.

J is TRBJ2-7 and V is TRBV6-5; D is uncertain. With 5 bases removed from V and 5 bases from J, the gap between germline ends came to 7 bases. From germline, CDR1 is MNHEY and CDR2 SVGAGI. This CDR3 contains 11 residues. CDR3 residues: CASSRLNEQYF. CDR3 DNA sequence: TGTGCCAGCAGTCGTCTAAACGAGCAGTACTTC.

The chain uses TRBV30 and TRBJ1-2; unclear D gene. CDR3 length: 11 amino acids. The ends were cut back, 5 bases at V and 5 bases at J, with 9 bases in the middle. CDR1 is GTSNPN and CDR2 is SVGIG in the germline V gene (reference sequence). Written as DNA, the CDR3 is TGTGCCTGGGACGGGAGGTATGGCTACACCTTC. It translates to CAWDGRYGYTF.

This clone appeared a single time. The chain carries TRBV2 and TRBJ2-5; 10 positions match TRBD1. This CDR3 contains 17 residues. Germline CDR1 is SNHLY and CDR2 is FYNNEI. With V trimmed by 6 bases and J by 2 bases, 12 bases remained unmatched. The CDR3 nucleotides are TGTGCCAGCAGGGGGGACAGGGGAATGGCGTGGCAAGAGACCCAGTACTTC. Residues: CASRGDRGMAWQETQYF.

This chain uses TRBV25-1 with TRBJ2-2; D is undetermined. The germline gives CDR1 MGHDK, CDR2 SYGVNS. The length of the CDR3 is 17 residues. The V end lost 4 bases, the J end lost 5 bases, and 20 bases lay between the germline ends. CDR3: CASSVTARRGGTGELFF. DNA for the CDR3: TGTGCCAGCAGTGTGACGGCCCGGCGAGGTGGAACCGGGGAGCTGTTTTTT.

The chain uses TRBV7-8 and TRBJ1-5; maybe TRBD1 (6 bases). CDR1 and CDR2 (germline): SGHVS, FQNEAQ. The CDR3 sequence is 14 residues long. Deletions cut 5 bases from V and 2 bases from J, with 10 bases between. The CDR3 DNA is TGTGCCAGCAGCCTCTCAGGGGGCAATCAGCCCCAGCATTTT. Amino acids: CASSLSGGNQPQHF.

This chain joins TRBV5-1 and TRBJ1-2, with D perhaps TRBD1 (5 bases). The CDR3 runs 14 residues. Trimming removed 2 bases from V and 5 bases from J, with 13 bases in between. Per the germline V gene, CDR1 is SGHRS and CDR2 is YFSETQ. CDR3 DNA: TGCGCCAGCAGCTTAGATGGGGCGGAATATGGCTACACCTTC. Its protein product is CASSLDGAEYGYTF.

The CDR3 is CASSAYRRGKSSYEQYF. DNA for the CDR3: TGTGCCAGCAGTGCCTACCGCCGGGGGAAGAGCTCCTACGAGCAGTACTTC. This chain joins TRBV25-1 and TRBJ2-7; D perhaps matches TRBD2 (6 bases). The CDR3 runs 17 residues. The V gene's germline CDR1 is MGHDK and CDR2 SYGVNS. V was trimmed by 4 bases and J by 0 bases, leaving 19 bases between them.

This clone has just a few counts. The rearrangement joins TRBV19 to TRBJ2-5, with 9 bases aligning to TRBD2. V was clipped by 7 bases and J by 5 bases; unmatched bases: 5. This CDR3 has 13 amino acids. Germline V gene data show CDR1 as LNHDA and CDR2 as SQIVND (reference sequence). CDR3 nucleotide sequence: TGTGCCAGTAAGCGGGGGGCCCCGGAGACCCAGTACTTC. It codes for CASKRGAPETQYF.

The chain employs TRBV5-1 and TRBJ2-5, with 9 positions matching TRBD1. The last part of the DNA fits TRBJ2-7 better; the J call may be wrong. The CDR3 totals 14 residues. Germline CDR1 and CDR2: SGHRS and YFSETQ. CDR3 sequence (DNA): TGCGCCAGCAGCATACCGGGACAGGGTTACGAGCAGTACTTC. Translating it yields CASSIPGQGYEQYF.

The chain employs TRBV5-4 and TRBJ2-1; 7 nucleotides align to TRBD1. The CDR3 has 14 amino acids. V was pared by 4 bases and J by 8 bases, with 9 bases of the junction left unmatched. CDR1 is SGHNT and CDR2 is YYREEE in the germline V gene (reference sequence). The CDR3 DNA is TGTGCCAGCAGCCTACAGGGGAAGGGCGATGAGCAGTTCTTC. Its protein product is CASSLQGKGDEQFF.

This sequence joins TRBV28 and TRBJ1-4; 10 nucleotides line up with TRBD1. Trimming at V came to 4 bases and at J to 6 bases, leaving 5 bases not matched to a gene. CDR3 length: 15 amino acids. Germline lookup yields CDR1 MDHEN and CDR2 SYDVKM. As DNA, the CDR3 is TGTGCCAGCAGTTCCGCCGGGACAGGGGATGAAAAACTGTTTTTT. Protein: CASSSAGTGDEKLFF.

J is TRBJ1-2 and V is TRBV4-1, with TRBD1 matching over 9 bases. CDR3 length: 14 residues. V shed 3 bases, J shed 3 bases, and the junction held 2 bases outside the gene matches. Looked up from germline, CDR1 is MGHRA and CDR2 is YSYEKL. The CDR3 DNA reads TGCGCCAGCAGCCAGTGGACAGGGGACTATGGCTACACCTTC. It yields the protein CASSQWTGDYGYTF.

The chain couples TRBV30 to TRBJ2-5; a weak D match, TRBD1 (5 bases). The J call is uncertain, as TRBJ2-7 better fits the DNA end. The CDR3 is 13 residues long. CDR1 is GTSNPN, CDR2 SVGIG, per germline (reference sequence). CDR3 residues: CAWSVQGSYEQYF. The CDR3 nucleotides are TGTGCCTGGAGTGTGCAGGGCTCCTACGAGCAGTACTTC.

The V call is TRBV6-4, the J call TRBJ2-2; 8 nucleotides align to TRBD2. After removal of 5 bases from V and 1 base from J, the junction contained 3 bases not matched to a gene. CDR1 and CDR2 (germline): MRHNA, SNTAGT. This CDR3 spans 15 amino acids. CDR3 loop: CASSPAGENTGELFF. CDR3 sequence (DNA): TGTGCCAGCAGTCCAGCGGGGGAGAACACCGGGGAGCTGTTTTTT.

The CDR3 coding sequence is TGTGCCTGCGGGACTAGCTTGGTTTTAGAAGAGACCCAGTACTTC. Its protein is CACGTSLVLEETQYF. The V and J genes are TRBV2 and TRBJ2-5, with 9 bases fitting TRBD2. Trimming took 11 bases from V and 3 from J; bases not matched to a gene: 13. The germline V gene has CDR1 SNHLY and CDR2 FYNNEI. The CDR3 contains 15 residues.

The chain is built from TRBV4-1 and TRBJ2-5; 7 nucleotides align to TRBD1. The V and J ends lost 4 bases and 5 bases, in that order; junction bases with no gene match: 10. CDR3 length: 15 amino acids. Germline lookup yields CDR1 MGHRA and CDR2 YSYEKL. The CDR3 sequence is CASSLHQGDRETQYF. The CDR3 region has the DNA TGCGCCAGCAGCCTCCACCAGGGGGATAGGGAGACCCAGTACTTC.

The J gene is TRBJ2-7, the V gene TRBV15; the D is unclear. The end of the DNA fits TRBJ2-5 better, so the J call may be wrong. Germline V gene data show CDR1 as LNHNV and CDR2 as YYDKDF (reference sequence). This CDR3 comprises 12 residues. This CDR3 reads CATSRDSETQYF. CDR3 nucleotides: TGTGCCACCAGCAGAGATTCGGAGACCCAGTACTTC.

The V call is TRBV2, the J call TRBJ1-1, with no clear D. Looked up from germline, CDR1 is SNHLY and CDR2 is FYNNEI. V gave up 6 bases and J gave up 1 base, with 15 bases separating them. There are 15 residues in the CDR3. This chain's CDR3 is CASSGTPEGNTEAFF. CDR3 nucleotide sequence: TGTGCCAGCAGCGGTACACCCGAGGGGAACACTGAAGCTTTCTTT.

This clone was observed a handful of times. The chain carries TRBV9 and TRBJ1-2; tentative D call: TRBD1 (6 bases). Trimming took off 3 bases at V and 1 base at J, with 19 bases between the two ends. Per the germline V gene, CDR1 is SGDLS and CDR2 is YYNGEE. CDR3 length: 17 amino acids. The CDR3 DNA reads TGTGCCAGCAGCGCTCAAGTGAGGACAGACTATAACTATGGCTACACCTTC. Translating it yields CASSAQVRTDYNYGYTF.

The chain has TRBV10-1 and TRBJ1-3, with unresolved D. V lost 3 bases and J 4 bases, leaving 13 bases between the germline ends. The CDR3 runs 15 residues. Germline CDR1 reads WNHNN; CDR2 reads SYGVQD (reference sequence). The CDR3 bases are TGCGCCAGCAGTGATAATGGCTTAACGGGAAACACCATATATTTT. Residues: CASSDNGLTGNTIYF.

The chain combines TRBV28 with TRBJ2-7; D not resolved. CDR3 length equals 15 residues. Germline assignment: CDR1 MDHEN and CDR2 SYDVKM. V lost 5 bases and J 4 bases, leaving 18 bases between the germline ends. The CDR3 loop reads CASSPLWSSAYEQYF. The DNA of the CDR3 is TGTGCCAGCAGTCCCCTATGGAGCTCCGCGTACGAGCAGTACTTC.